The T cell receptor (beta chain) under discussion was sequenced for a study of identical twins. Template switching (which added a universal primer site) was used, and cDNA carried unique molecular identifiers. TCRdb ran MiXCR on the 5' RACE reads and lists one entry per CDR3 protein. The sample comprises about 300,000 distinct CDR3 sequences, 10% to 15% of which are singletons, and roughly 7.8% rests with the top ten. With V trimmed by 5 bases and J by 8 bases, 4 bases remained unmatched. The CDR3 has 15 residues. Germline-derived CDR1 and CDR2 are MGHRA and YSYEKL. The same specimen was also included in a second study, on yellow fever vaccine responses in identical twins.

The rearrangement links TRBV4-1 to TRBJ2-2, with 14 bases fitting TRBD2. The TCR was taken from a woman younger than 30 in good health. Specimen: CD8+ T cells sorted from blood. CDR3 in amino acids: CASSRLAGGPGELFF. DNA of the CDR3: TGCGCCAGCAGCAGACTAGCGGGAGGGCCAGGGGAGCTGTTTTTT.